The 18 T cell receptor beta chains below come from one sample, sequenced in a study of blood T cell repertoires in COVID-19. Assay: immunoSEQ multiplex PCR; the TCRdb copy retains only in-frame clones and omits some. This table holds 250,000 or so clones, around 89% found once. Sequenced input: PBMCs or T cells enriched from blood (not recorded which). The receptors shown here come from a woman aged 30 to 39 with acute COVID-19.

The V call is TRBV4-1, the J call TRBJ1-1, with unresolved D. The CDR3 has 15 residues. Trimming took 4 bases from V and 1 from J, leaving 13 bases between them. Germline V gene lookup returns CDR1 MGHRA and CDR2 YSYEKL. For the CDR3, the DNA is TGCGCCAGCAGCCCTCAAACTAAGACGAACACTGAAGCTTTCTTT. Translation gives CASSPQTKTNTEAFF.

This clone was observed once. The chain joins TRBV10-1 to TRBJ2-1; 8 nucleotides agree with TRBD1. The CDR3 spans 14 residues. CDR1 and CDR2 from the germline V gene are WNHNN and SYGVQD (reference sequence). V shed 6 bases and J 9 bases; nucleotides not matched to a gene: 10. CDR3 sequence reads: CASRGDRPDFEQFF. The CDR3, as DNA: TGCGCCAGCAGAGGGGACAGGCCGGATTTTGAGCAGTTCTTC.

This clone was seen just once. The chain employs TRBV21-1 and TRBJ2-1; the table calls TRBD1, which could not be checked here. TRBV21-1 is termed a pseudogene. The CDR3 consists of 14 residues. This chain's CDR3 is CASSKAGRVNEQFF. DNA for the CDR3: TGTGCCAGCAGCAAAGCGGGCAGGGTTAATGAGCAGTTCTTC.

The V gene is TRBV7-9, the J gene TRBJ2-3; 7 bases are a match to TRBD1. The CDR3 covers 18 residues. Germline assignment: CDR1 SEHNR and CDR2 FQNEAQ (reference sequence). Trimming took 5 bases from V and 2 from J; bases not matched to a gene: 16. The CDR3 nucleotides read TGTGCCAGCAGCCCCTACCTGGGGGACAGCTTTTTCACAGATACGCAGTATTTT. Translation gives CASSPYLGDSFFTDTQYF. The full variable domain, completed using reference TRBV7-9 and TRBJ2-3, is DTGVSQNPRHKITKRGQNVTFRCDPISEHNRLYWYRQTLGQGPEFLTYFQNEAQLEKSRLLSDRFSAERPKGSFSTLEIQRTEQGDSAMYLCASSPYLGDSFFTDTQYFGPGTRLTVL.

The chain carries TRBV19 and TRBJ2-3, with 7 nucleotides matching TRBD1. The trim removed 3 bases at V and 0 bases at J, leaving 3 bases unmatched. The CDR3 extends over 15 amino acids. The V gene's germline CDR1 is LNHDA and CDR2 SQIVND (reference sequence). The CDR3 DNA reads TGTGCCAGTAGTATTACAGGGGATAGCACAGATACGCAGTATTTT. Translating it yields CASSITGDSTDTQYF.

The V and J genes are TRBV4-1 and TRBJ2-1, with 9 bases lining up with TRBD2. Germline V gene lookup returns CDR1 MGHRA and CDR2 YSYEKL. The CDR3 contains 15 residues. The junction had 0 bases not matched to a gene; V was cut back by 0 bases and J by 3 bases. The CDR3 DNA follows: TGCGCCAGCAGCCAAGATAGCGGGGGCTACAATGAGCAGTTCTTC. Translated, it gives CASSQDSGGYNEQFF.

The rearrangement joins TRBV10-3 to TRBJ2-7; 10 bases agree with TRBD1. The CDR3 sequence is 14 residues long. Germline V gene lookup returns CDR1 ENHRY and CDR2 SYGVKD. The V and J ends lost 11 bases and 4 bases, in that order; junction bases with no gene match: 11. CDR3 loop: CASNPGTGAYEQYF. The CDR3 DNA sequence: TGTGCCTCTAACCCCGGGACAGGGGCATACGAGCAGTACTTC.

The gene calls are TRBV6-5 and TRBJ2-1; D is possibly TRBD2 (5 bases). V was cut by 5 bases and J by 4 bases, with 15 bases left in between. CDR1 and CDR2 from the germline V gene are MNHEY and SVGAGI. This CDR3 region has 15 residues. The CDR3 nucleotides are TGTGCCAGCAGTCCAAGCGGAGGCGGATACAATGAGCAGTTCTTC. Translated: CASSPSGGGYNEQFF.

Only one count was recorded for this clone. This chain links TRBV7-8 with TRBJ2-7; TRBD1 might be the D (6 bases). CDR1 and CDR2 from the germline V gene are SGHVS and FQNEAQ. V lost 5 bases to trimming and J lost 3 bases, with 14 bases between them. The CDR3 length is 14 residues. CDR3 amino acids: CASSPRTAIYEQYF. The CDR3 DNA reads as TGTGCCAGCAGCCCGAGGACAGCCATCTACGAGCAGTACTTC. The whole variable domain, remainder taken from reference TRBV7-8 and TRBJ2-7, is GAGVSQSPRYKVAKRGQDVALRCDPISGHVSLFWYQQALGQGPEFLTYFQNEAQLDKSGLPSDRFFAERPEGSVSTLKIQRTQQEDSAVYLCASSPRTAIYEQYFGPGTRLTVT.

The chain employs TRBV11-3 and TRBJ2-1; 8 nucleotides align to TRBD2. CDR3 length: 16 amino acids. Germline assignment: CDR1 SGHNT and CDR2 YENEEA. The junction had 9 bases not matched to a gene; V was cut back by 5 bases and J by 3 bases. The CDR3 DNA reads TGTGCCAGCAGCCCACCCGGGAGGGGTGGCTACAATGAGCAGTTCTTC. It codes for CASSPPGRGGYNEQFF.

The V gene is TRBV11-2, the J gene TRBJ1-3; 7 bases align to TRBD1. Germline V CDR1 and CDR2: SGHAT, FQNNGV. V lost 0 bases, J lost 0 bases, and 5 bases stayed unmatched. The CDR3 contains 17 residues. The CDR3 loop is CASSLEDRTYSGNTIYF. CDR3 nucleotide sequence: TGTGCCAGCAGCTTAGAGGACAGGACGTACTCTGGAAACACCATATATTTT.

The chain uses TRBV5-6 and TRBJ2-3, with TRBD2 identical over 7 bases. CDR1 and CDR2 (germline): SGHDT, YYEEEE. CDR3 size: 19 residues. J was trimmed by 5 bases and V by 1 base; bases with no gene match: 19. The CDR3 protein is CASSLSGTIAGRGRDTQYF. As DNA, the CDR3 is TGTGCCAGCAGCTTGTCCGGTACCATAGCGGGCCGAGGTAGAGATACGCAGTATTTT.

This clone occurred once. The chain links TRBV27 to TRBJ2-2; D might be TRBD2 (6 bases). The germline V gene has CDR1 MNHEY and CDR2 SMNVEV (reference sequence). The CDR3 spans 18 residues. Trimming left V 1 base short and J 0 bases short, with 15 bases between. CDR3 DNA sequence: TGTGCCAGCAGTTTATTCCCCCAGGTAGCGGCGAACACCGGGGAGCTGTTTTTT. This codes for CASSLFPQVAANTGELFF.

This chain uses TRBV5-1 with TRBJ2-1; 13 bases map to TRBD2. Germline V gene lookup returns CDR1 SGHRS and CDR2 YFSETQ. The CDR3 loop spans 18 amino acids. The J segment lost 0 bases and the V segment lost 6 bases, leaving 9 bases of the junction unmatched. The CDR3 bases are TGCGCCAGCAAAAGGACTAGCGGGGGAGAGAGCTCCTACAATGAGCAGTTCTTC. This codes for CASKRTSGGESSYNEQFF.

To note about this clone: Within the sample, other DNA sequences also encode this same CDR3. This chain connects TRBV28 to TRBJ2-7; D is undetermined. The CDR3 totals 12 residues. Looked up from germline, CDR1 is MDHEN and CDR2 is SYDVKM. Trimming shortened V by 2 bases and J by 3 bases, and 5 bases separated the two germline ends. CDR3 nucleotide sequence: TGTGCCAGCAGTTTAGGTAGCTACGAGCAGTACTTC. Residues: CASSLGSYEQYF. Full variable domain (missing parts from reference TRBV28 and TRBJ2-7): DVKVTQSSRYLVKRTGEKVFLECVQDMDHENMFWYRQDPGLGLRLIYFSYDVKMKEKGDIPEGYSVSREKKERFSLILESASTNQTSMYLCASSLGSYEQYFGPGTRLTVT.

This chain joins TRBV19 and TRBJ2-1, with TRBD2 matching 10 bases. With V trimmed by 3 bases and J by 7 bases, 9 bases remained unmatched. Germline CDR1 and CDR2: LNHDA and SQIVND (reference sequence). The CDR3 loop spans 16 amino acids. CDR3 loop: CASSMGPASGGNEQFF. As DNA, the CDR3 is TGTGCCAGTAGTATGGGTCCGGCTAGCGGGGGTAATGAGCAGTTCTTC.

CDR3 loop: CASSQPGVPVTEAFF. CDR3 nucleotides: TGCGCCAGCAGCCAACCAGGCGTCCCCGTCACTGAAGCTTTCTTT. V is TRBV4-3 and J is TRBJ1-1; D is undetermined. The V end lost 2 bases, the J end lost 4 bases, and 14 bases lay between the germline ends. CDR1 and CDR2 from the germline V gene are LGHNA and YSLEER. The CDR3 spans 15 residues.

This clone was seen once. The V and J genes are TRBV4-1 and TRBJ1-2; TRBD1 matches 9 bases. CDR1 and CDR2 (germline): MGHRA, YSYEKL. The CDR3 loop spans 14 amino acids. V lost 3 bases to trimming and J lost 5 bases; unmatched junction nucleotides: 4. CDR3 nucleotides: TGCGCCAGCAGCCAGGACAGGGGAGGTTATGGCTACACCTTC. It encodes CASSQDRGGYGYTF.